What follows are 31 T cell receptor beta chains derived from one specimen sequenced in a study of CD8 T cells in Susac syndrome (dated by TCRdb to the late 2010s). Libraries were prepared through the immunoSEQ multiplex PCR assay. RNA was extracted with the RNeasy kit and about 0.5 to 1 ug was reverse transcribed using random hexamers. The public reads were quality trimmed at Q25 with fastp and then assembled into clones with MiXCR by TCRdb, keeping productive beta chains. Merged by CDR3 protein, the rows form single entries marked with the most common genes and DNA. The sample yields 150,000 or so distinct CDR3 sequences; approximately 94% were counted once. 0.1% to 0.15% of the sample lies in the top ten. The source material was CD4+ T cells from PBMCs. These receptors were obtained from a human donor with Susac syndrome.

This chain connects TRBV7-3 to TRBJ2-5; tentatively, D is TRBD2 (6 bases). V dropped 11 bases and J dropped 1 base, with 14 bases sitting between them. Germline CDR1 SGHTA, CDR2 FQGTGA. The CDR3 extends over 13 amino acids. CDR3 sequence reads: CASGVGSQETQYF. The CDR3 region has the DNA TGTGCCTCGGGGGTGGGGTCCCAAGAGACCCAGTACTTC. Combining the CDR3 with reference TRBV7-3 and TRBJ2-5 gives the whole variable domain GAGVSQTPSNKVTEKGKYVELRCDPISGHTALYWYRQSLGQGPEFLIYFQGTGAADDSGLPNDRFFAVRPEGSVSTLKIQRTERGDSAVYLCASGVGSQETQYFGPGTRLLVL.

The CDR3 nucleotides are TGTGCCAGCAGCCGTCCGGGACAGGCCTATGGCTACACCTTC. Its translation is CASSRPGQAYGYTF. The chain joins TRBV7-2 to TRBJ1-2; 8 bases fit TRBD1. The CDR3 runs 14 residues. The V segment lost 5 bases and the J segment 4 bases; nucleotides outside the gene matches: 6. Germline CDR1 and CDR2: SGHTA and FQGNSA. Combining the CDR3 with reference TRBV7-2 and TRBJ1-2 gives the whole variable domain GAGVSQSPSNKVTEKGKDVELRCDPISGHTALYWYRQSLGQGLEFLIYFQGNSAPDKSGLPSDRFSAERTGGSVSTLTIQRTQQEDSAVYLCASSRPGQAYGYTFGSGTRLTVV.

This sequence joins TRBV19 and TRBJ2-1, with TRBD1 matching over 7 bases. Germline assignment: CDR1 LNHDA and CDR2 SQIVND (reference sequence). The CDR3 consists of 13 residues. V lost 7 bases, J lost 10 bases, and 10 bases stayed unmatched. CDR3 region: CASTPHRGGEQFF. CDR3 coding DNA: TGTGCCAGTACCCCCCACAGGGGTGGCGAGCAGTTCTTC.

This chain connects TRBV6-2 or TRBV6-3 to TRBJ2-7, with TRBD1 matching 9 bases. CDR3 size: 15 residues. Trimming took 4 bases from V and 0 from J; bases not matched to a gene: 4. CDR1 and CDR2 (germline): MNHEY, SVGEGT. The CDR3 here is CASSSGQGLSYEQYV. In DNA form, the CDR3 reads TGTGCCAGCAGTTCGGGACAGGGACTCTCCTACGAGCAGTACGTC.

V and J are TRBV7-2 and TRBJ1-6; D is undetermined. The ends were cut back, 4 bases at V and 7 bases at J, with 14 bases in the middle. CDR3 length: 15 amino acids. Per germline, CDR1 SGHTA and CDR2 FQGNSA. For the CDR3, the DNA is TGTGCCAGCAGCTGGAACCAAGGCGGAAATTCACCCCTCCACTTT. As protein: CASSWNQGGNSPLHF.

The gene calls are TRBV20-1 and TRBJ2-1; D perhaps matches TRBD2 (5 bases). The germline V gene has CDR1 DFQATT and CDR2 SNEGSKA (reference sequence). V dropped 0 bases and J dropped 6 bases, with 18 bases sitting between them. The CDR3 is 16 amino acids. The chain's CDR3 is CSARDPGLASGNEQFF. CDR3 DNA sequence: TGCAGTGCTAGAGATCCCGGGCTAGCTTCGGGCAATGAGCAGTTCTTC.

The gene calls are TRBV28 and TRBJ1-2; perhaps TRBD1 as D (6 bases). CDR3 length: 13 residues. Germline V lookup: CDR1 MDHEN, CDR2 SYDVKM. The V gene lost 5 bases and the J gene lost 8 bases, with 15 bases spanning the gap. CDR3 residues: CASSPQGWGGYTF. The CDR3 region has the DNA TGTGCCAGCAGTCCACAGGGTTGGGGGGGCTACACCTTC.

The rearrangement uses TRBV30 and TRBJ2-2; D not resolved. Germline lookup yields CDR1 GTSNPN and CDR2 SVGIG (reference sequence). CDR3 length: 12 amino acids. Trimming shortened V by 5 bases and J by 2 bases, and 6 bases separated the two germline ends. CDR3 DNA sequence: TGTGCCTGGTCCCTAAACACCGGGGAGCTGTTTTTT. It is translated as CAWSLNTGELFF.

V gene TRBV28 combines with J gene TRBJ1-2; D is uncertain. This CDR3 is built from 13 residues. CDR1 is MDHEN and CDR2 is SYDVKM in the germline V gene. V was clipped by 5 bases and J by 7 bases, with 14 bases between them. The chain's CDR3 is CASSDDPVAGYTF. DNA of the CDR3: TGTGCCAGCAGTGACGACCCGGTGGCTGGCTACACCTTC.

The chain carries TRBV20-1 and TRBJ2-5; 8 nucleotides line up with TRBD1. Germline CDR1 DFQATT, CDR2 SNEGSKA (reference sequence). Losses at the gene ends were 7 bases for V and 2 bases for J; bases not matched to a gene: 9. CDR3 length: 14 residues. CDR3 sequence: CSVRGRRIQETQYF. The DNA of the CDR3 is TGCAGTGTCAGGGGGCGTAGGATTCAAGAGACCCAGTACTTC.

The chain links TRBV29-1 to TRBJ1-1; TRBD1 might be the D (5 bases). Trimming took off 2 bases at V and 1 base at J, with 8 bases between the two ends. The CDR3 has 13 residues. CDR1 is SQVTM, CDR2 ANQGSEA, per germline. CDR3 protein: CSVEWGGNTEAFF. In nucleotides, the CDR3 is TGCAGCGTTGAATGGGGGGGGAACACTGAAGCTTTCTTT. The full variable domain, completed using reference TRBV29-1 and TRBJ1-1, is SAVISQKPSRDICQRGTSLTIQCQVDSQVTMMFWYRQQPGQSLTLIATANQGSEATYESGFVIDKFPISRPNLTFSTLTVSNMSPEDSSIYLCSVEWGGNTEAFFGQGTRLTVV.

The chain recombines TRBV4-3 with TRBJ2-7, with 7 bases lining up with TRBD2. The CDR3 totals 15 residues. With 0 bases clipped from V and 2 bases from J, the junction kept 4 bases outside the gene matches. CDR1 and CDR2 (germline): LGHNA, YSLEER. This CDR3 is CASSQEIAGAYEQYF. In DNA form, the CDR3 reads TGCGCCAGCAGCCAAGAAATAGCGGGTGCCTACGAGCAGTACTTC.

V and J are TRBV29-1 and TRBJ1-1; D might be TRBD1 (6 bases). Germline V gene data show CDR1 as SQVTM and CDR2 as ANQGSEA. The V end lost 2 bases, the J end lost 3 bases, and 16 bases lay between the germline ends. CDR3 size: 15 residues. DNA for the CDR3: TGCAGCGTTGAACGGCAGGGGTCTGTGGACACTGAAGCTTTCTTT. It yields the protein CSVERQGSVDTEAFF. The variable domain in full, completed from reference TRBV29-1 and TRBJ1-1, reads SAVISQKPSRDICQRGTSLTIQCQVDSQVTMMFWYRQQPGQSLTLIATANQGSEATYESGFVIDKFPISRPNLTFSTLTVSNMSPEDSSIYLCSVERQGSVDTEAFFGQGTRLTVV.

This clonotype was detected only a few times. The chain recombines TRBV20-1 with TRBJ2-3; possibly TRBD1 for D (5 bases). Germline lookup yields CDR1 DFQATT and CDR2 SNEGSKA (reference sequence). The CDR3 sequence is 13 residues long. Between the trimmed V and J ends, which lost 6 bases and 1 base, there was a span of 11 bases. DNA for the CDR3: TGCAGTGCAGAGATCAGGGGCACAGATACGCAGTATTTT. Amino acids: CSAEIRGTDTQYF.

In this sample, this clonotype turned up once. The V call is TRBV10-3, the J call TRBJ2-5, with D perhaps matching TRBD2 (6 bases). This CDR3 has 15 amino acids. Germline assignment: CDR1 ENHRY and CDR2 SYGVKD. Trimming removed 0 bases at V and 1 base at J, with 9 bases between. In DNA, the CDR3 is TGTGCCATCAGTGAGTCGCGGGGAACCCAAGAGACCCAGTACTTC. Translating gives CAISESRGTQETQYF.

The CDR3, as DNA: TGCAGCGTGGAGCAGGGACTGGAGACCCAGTACTTC. Translation: CSVEQGLETQYF. The chain has TRBV29-1 and TRBJ2-5; the D gene is possibly TRBD2 (6 bases). CDR1 is SQVTM and CDR2 is ANQGSEA in the germline V gene. With 6 bases removed from V and 5 bases from J, the gap between germline ends came to 13 bases. The CDR3 totals 12 residues.

This chain uses TRBV9 with TRBJ2-1, with unresolved D. CDR3 length equals 17 residues. The V end was cut by 5 bases, the J end by 0 bases, with 18 bases between. The germline CDR1 and CDR2 sequences are SGDLS and YYNGEE. The CDR3 nucleotides read TGTGCCAGCAGTAAGTTTGTGGGCGGATCCTCCTACAATGAGCAGTTCTTC. Translation gives CASSKFVGGSSYNEQFF.

This chain uses TRBV4-3 with TRBJ2-5, with 10 bases identical to TRBD1. V shed 6 bases and J 5 bases; nucleotides not matched to a gene: 9. Germline V gene sequence: CDR1 LGHNA, CDR2 YSLEER. The CDR3 covers 15 residues. Here the CDR3 DNA reads TGCGCCAGCAGTCCGTCGGGACAGGGGCCGGAGACCCAGTACTTC. Amino acid sequence: CASSPSGQGPETQYF.

This clonotype has a single count. The chain recombines TRBV20-1 with TRBJ1-2; D is possibly TRBD1 (5 bases). The CDR3 sequence is 12 residues long. CDR1 and CDR2 from the germline V gene are DFQATT and SNEGSKA (reference sequence). V gave up 4 bases and J gave up 3 bases, with 9 bases separating them. Here the CDR3 reads CSATGFDYGYTF. In DNA form, the CDR3 reads TGCAGTGCTACAGGGTTCGACTATGGCTACACCTTC.

The chain employs TRBV18 and TRBJ2-5; TRBD2 might be the D (6 bases). The V gene lost 6 bases and the J gene lost 2 bases, with 16 bases spanning the gap. The CDR3 contains 15 residues. Germline values: CDR1 KGHSH, CDR2 LQKENI. This CDR3 reads CASSHGLREQETQYF. Here the CDR3 DNA reads TGTGCCAGCTCTCATGGGTTGCGGGAACAAGAGACCCAGTACTTC.

V usage is TRBV6-6 and J usage is TRBJ2-1, with 7 bases identical to TRBD1. The V and J ends lost 6 bases and 5 bases, in that order; junction bases with no gene match: 7. The germline gives CDR1 MNHNY, CDR2 SVGAGI (reference sequence). The CDR3 is 14 amino acids. CDR3 coding DNA: TGTGCCAGCAGCCCGGGACAGTCTAACAATGAGCAGTTCTTC. Its translation is CASSPGQSNNEQFF.

This clonotype is a singleton in its sample. The rearrangement links TRBV7-2 to TRBJ2-7; a weak D match, TRBD2 (5 bases). V lost 6 bases and J lost 5, with 8 bases in between. Looked up from germline, CDR1 is SGHTA and CDR2 is FQGNSA. The length of the CDR3 is 11 residues. The CDR3 nucleotides read TGTGCCAGCAGTCAGAGGGACGAGCAGTACTTC. It yields the protein CASSQRDEQYF.

The chain is built from TRBV5-1 and TRBJ2-2, with 11 bases lining up with TRBD2. Trimming took 4 bases from V and 2 from J; bases not matched to a gene: 7. Germline values: CDR1 SGHRS, CDR2 YFSETQ. This CDR3 comprises 17 residues. The CDR3 sequence is CASSLRLAGGNTGELFF. The CDR3 nucleotides read TGCGCCAGCAGCCTGAGGCTAGCGGGAGGAAACACCGGGGAGCTGTTTTTT.

This sequence joins TRBV5-1 and TRBJ2-7, with unresolved D. Trimming cost V 2 bases and J 1 base, with 7 bases left between them. Germline V gives CDR1 SGHRS, CDR2 YFSETQ. CDR3 length: 13 amino acids. The CDR3 DNA reads as TGCGCCAGCAGCTTAAGTTTATCCTACGAGCAGTACTTC. This gives the protein CASSLSLSYEQYF.

This chain links TRBV7-9 with TRBJ2-3; 12 bases align to TRBD2. This CDR3 spans 16 amino acids. Germline trimming cut 5 bases from V and 2 bases from J; bases unmatched to any gene: 5. Germline CDR1 is SEHNR and CDR2 is FQNEAQ (reference sequence). The CDR3: CASSLGLAGITDTQYF. For the CDR3, the DNA is TGTGCCAGCAGCCTCGGACTAGCGGGGATCACAGATACGCAGTATTTT.

This rearrangement joins TRBV30 to TRBJ2-5, with D perhaps matching TRBD2 (6 bases). V was cut by 0 bases and J by 3 bases, with 8 bases left in between. CDR3 length: 13 amino acids. CDR1 and CDR2 from the germline V gene are GTSNPN and SVGIG (reference sequence). CDR3 DNA: TGTGCCTGGAGTGTACGGGAGAAAGAGACCCAGTACTTC. Its protein product is CAWSVREKETQYF.

This chain joins TRBV7-2 and TRBJ1-1; D remains ambiguous. Germline assignment: CDR1 SGHTA and CDR2 FQGNSA. V was shortened by 0 bases and J by 7 bases, with 3 bases between the two germline ends. The CDR3 length is 11 residues. The CDR3, as DNA: TGTGCCAGCAGCTTAGCGGGTGAAGCTTTCTTT. Translation gives CASSLAGEAFF.

This chain uses TRBV29-1 with TRBJ1-5; weak D call: TRBD1 (5 bases). The CDR3 runs 13 residues. V dropped 5 bases and J dropped 4 bases, with 12 bases sitting between them. The germline V gene has CDR1 SQVTM and CDR2 ANQGSEA. CDR3 nucleotide sequence: TGCAGCGTTAGTGGGGGAGGAAATCAGCCCCAGCATTTT. Protein: CSVSGGGNQPQHF.

CDR3 loop: CSAPGTSVLRQQYF. CDR3 bases: TGCAGTGCCCCCGGGACTAGCGTGCTACGACAGCAGTACTTC. The chain employs TRBV20-1 and TRBJ2-7, with 10 bases matching TRBD2. Trimming removed 6 bases from V and 8 bases from J; junction bases left unmatched: 13. The CDR3 sequence is 14 residues long. From germline, CDR1 is DFQATT and CDR2 SNEGSKA (reference sequence).

The chain recombines TRBV28 with TRBJ2-2, with D tentatively TRBD2 (5 bases). V lost 4 bases and J lost 8, with 14 bases in between. CDR3 length: 14 amino acids. In germline, CDR1 is MDHEN, CDR2 SYDVKM. The CDR3 region has the DNA TGTGCCAGCAGTTCACCCACAACGGGGGGGGAGCTGTTTTTT. It codes for CASSSPTTGGELFF.

V is TRBV18 and J is TRBJ2-3; the D gene is possibly TRBD1 (5 bases). The CDR3 loop spans 16 amino acids. V was pared by 0 bases and J by 0 bases, with 10 bases between. Germline CDR1 KGHSH, CDR2 LQKENI. CDR3 coding DNA: TGTGCCAGCTCACCACCTAAGGGGCTGAGCACAGATACGCAGTATTTT. As protein: CASSPPKGLSTDTQYF.